The present T cell receptor (beta chain) was sequenced within a study of cytomegalovirus exposure and HLA in healthy donors. This CDR3 contains 16 residues. CDR1 and CDR2 from the germline V gene are SGHTA and FQGNSA. V lost 2 bases to trimming and J lost 4 bases, with 14 bases between them. Vbeta (60) and Jbeta (13) primers were used in the PCR. Using immunoSEQ multiplex PCR, the repertoire was profiled, and TCRdb retains in-frame clones only, with some absent. This sample has 85,000 to 100,000 clones, with 60% to 85% found just once. This chain uses TRBV7-2 with TRBJ2-2, with D possibly TRBD1 on 6 matching bases. The sequenced sample was PBMCs. The clonotype was recovered from a man aged 45-65 years in good health and CMV-seropositive. This CDR3 reads CASSLRQVESTGELFF. The CDR3, as DNA: TGTGCCAGCAGCTTAAGACAGGTTGAATCCACCGGGGAGCTGTTTTTT.